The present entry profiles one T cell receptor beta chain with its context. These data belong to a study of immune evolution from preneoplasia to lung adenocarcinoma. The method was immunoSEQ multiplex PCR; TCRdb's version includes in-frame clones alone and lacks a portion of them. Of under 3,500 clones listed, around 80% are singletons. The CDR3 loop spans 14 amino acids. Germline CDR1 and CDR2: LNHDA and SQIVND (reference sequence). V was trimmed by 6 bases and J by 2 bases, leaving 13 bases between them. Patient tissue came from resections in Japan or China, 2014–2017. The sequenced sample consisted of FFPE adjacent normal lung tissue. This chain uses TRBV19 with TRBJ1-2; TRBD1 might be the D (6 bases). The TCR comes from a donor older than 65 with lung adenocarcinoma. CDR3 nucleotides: TGTGCCAGTAGCAGGGGTCTTTCAAACTATGGCTACACCTTC. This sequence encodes CASSRGLSNYGYTF.